The present TCR beta chain was sequenced within a study of beta chain features in type 1 diabetes (dated by TCRdb to between 2018 and 2020). The study in broad terms: Mean age, gender distribution, total cell number and subset yield were not different between patients and healthy donors. A total of around 100 million sorted cells were examined across all samples, and RNA yield correlated strongly with the number of cells per subset. In the study, TCRB repertoires of sorted circulating CD4+ T cell subsets from recently diagnosed type 1 diabetes patients were compared with those of matched healthy donors. Regulatory and stem cell-like memory subsets were isolated from only 8 patients and about eight healthy donors, whereas naive and central memory subsets came from all 30 or so donors.

The CDR3 has 10 amino acids, counting the end cysteine and phenylalanine. Only CDR3 DNA is held: 30 bases, read in frame from base 1. CDR1 SQVTM and CDR2 ANQGSEA were looked up in the germline V gene. The trim is 3 bases for V and 10 bases for J, with a gap of 9 bases between the germline ends. On this clone itself: There is no known antigen for this receptor. Base qualities were left out, and no much larger clone turns up one base away.

The High Capacity cDNA Reverse Transcription Kit was used to reverse transcribe all of the isolated RNA, meaning that expressed TCRB transcripts were what got sequenced. Deep immunoSEQ sequencing was applied to naive, central memory and regulatory T cell samples, giving an average of about 3.4 million total reads per sample. Sorted cells were lysed in RLT buffer, and RNA was extracted using DNase-treated RNeasy Micro or Mini kits according to cell number. Each cell subset was processed separately to prevent cross-contamination, with patient and healthy donor samples processed together. The immunoSEQ multiplex PCR was used to amplify TCRB sequences from cDNA, yielding 87-bp fragments that span the CDR3 region. The amplicons were sequenced using the Illumina HiSeq platform. As for the authors' bioinformatics: PCR bias was computationally corrected using synthetic template baselines, reads within Hamming distance 2 were collapsed, and singletons that could not be merged were discarded. Reads were aligned against IMGT to assign V, D and J genes, CDR3 length and insertions or deletions at six rearrangement sites. Within each subset, clonotype counts were normalized to the number of sorted cells before true diversity and Gini coefficients were calculated with the tcR R package. The overlap coefficient, calculated on TCRB nucleotide sequences, was used to measure repertoire sharing. Out-of-frame TCRB sequences from naive cells were analyzed to stand in for the pre-selection repertoire. Drawn from immuneACCESS, this table holds only the in-frame rearrangements with V and J called that TCRdb kept. Clones are partly lost; checked studies trace under half to an unresolved V gene and leave the rest unexplained. D and trimming come from the DNA, and the V and J calls and clone size come from that table. The sample records 400,000 to 550,000 clones, about 10% of which are singletons. 0.035% to 0.05% of the sample is taken by the ten largest.

The full study reports these points: Naive, central memory and regulatory TCRB repertoires appeared to be more alike among patients than among healthy donors. Because the HLA sub-analyses included only small numbers of individuals, any influence of HLA type on TCRB rearrangement was left unresolved. Because cDNA was sequenced instead of genomic DNA, activated cells with high expression could be over-represented, although the groups did not differ in activation or CD3 levels. Type 1 diabetes patients showed a moderate but significant shortening of TCRB CDR3 length in all four CD4+ subsets. Shorter templates might have been favored by PCR, but patient and control samples were amplified and corrected together, so both groups would have been affected equally by any skew. At VDJ recombination sites, patients with type 1 diabetes made fewer insertions and deleted more nucleotides, a pattern implying thymic rearrangement abnormalities.

Each donor gave one peripheral blood draw, averaging about 100 mL, which was collected into heparinised tubes. Using a panel that included CD45RO, CCR7, CD25, CD127, CD95 and CD27, naive, central memory, regulatory and stem cell-like memory CD4+ T cells were sorted on a BD FACSAria II. Every sorted population had a purity above 95%. PBMCs were separated immediately by Lymphoprep density gradient centrifugation and were stained directly, without being cultured. Samples were stained and sorted in pairs, with one healthy donor and one patient per experiment, so that batch effects were minimized. This sequence was found in a woman between 18 and 29 years old in good health. Here the chain combines TRBV29-1 and TRBJ2-5; the D region is possibly TRBD1 or TRBD2, each matching across 5 bases. Sequencing input: naive CD4+ T cells from blood. The sample's cell subset or site label is to be understood as: true naive CD4+ T cells. The nucleotide sequence is given as TGCAGCGTTGATGAGGGGATCCAGTACTTC. Its coded protein is CSVDEGIQYF.